The clone carrying this T cell receptor (beta chain) was counted many times. Antigen specificity is unknown. The CDR3 length is 13 residues. V dropped 10 bases and J dropped 6; count of bases not matched to a gene: 9. Researchers amplified the TCR beta CDR3 regions from RNA transcripts. HTBI primers were the set used in a first-round RT-PCR of the TCR CDR3. TCRdb passed the multiplex PCR reads through MiXCR, listing each CDR3 protein once. The table includes some 620,000 distinct CDR3 sequences, around 15% detected once. This specimen comes from a study of T cells in Graves' hyperthyroidism and ophthalmopathy. Study-level information: Peripheral blood specimens were obtained at initial diagnosis, prior to any treatment.

Study-wide results and limits: From stable hyperthyroidism, ophthalmopathy was set apart by a 13 V-J model. Also found in blood were most expanded thyroid clonotypes above 0.001.

The J gene is TRBJ1-5, the V gene TRBV12-3 or TRBV12-4; 7 nucleotides match TRBD1. Sequences were obtained from blood. This TCR was sampled from a woman between 25 and 40 years old with Graves' hyperthyroidism. CDR3 in DNA: TGTGCCACCGTGGCAGGGGGTGGTCAGCCCCAGCATTTT. It translates to CATVAGGGQPQHF.